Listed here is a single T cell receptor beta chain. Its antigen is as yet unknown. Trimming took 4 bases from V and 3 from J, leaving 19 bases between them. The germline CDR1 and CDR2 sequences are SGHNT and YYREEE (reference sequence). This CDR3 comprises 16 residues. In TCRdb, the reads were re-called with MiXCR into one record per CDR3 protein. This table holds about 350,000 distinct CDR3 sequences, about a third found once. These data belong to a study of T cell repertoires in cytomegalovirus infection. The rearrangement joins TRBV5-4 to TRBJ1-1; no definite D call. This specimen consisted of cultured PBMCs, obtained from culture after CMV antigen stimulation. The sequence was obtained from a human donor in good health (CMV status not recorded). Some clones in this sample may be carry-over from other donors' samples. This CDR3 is CASSTYPQLAHTEAFF. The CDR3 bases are TGTGCCAGCAGCACCTACCCCCAGTTAGCTCACACTGAAGCTTTCTTT.